Listed below are T cell receptor beta chains from one sample, sequenced in a study of T-cell reconstitution after alpha-beta-depleted transplantation in children. TCRdb called the PCR reads again in MiXCR, with one record for every CDR3 protein. The table records about 510,000 distinct CDR3 sequences, more than 9.5% of them present only once. Here the sequenced sample was PBMCs, mostly from graft donor cells, taken 180 days after TCRalphabeta/CD19-depleted stem cell transplant. These receptor sequences come from a female patient aged 2-9 years who had a stem cell transplant for aplastic anemia, so the T cells may come from the graft donor. Each CDR3 is given with its conserved first and last residue.

v_call | cdr3_aa
TRBV5-1 | CASSLVDGINEQFF
TRBV20-1 | CSAPEENTEAFF
TRBV5-4 | CASSQRLGTNEQFF
TRBV7-8 | CASSPPTGRAGELFF
TRBV10-3 | CAISQRDGRGSEAFF
TRBV24-1 | CATSDRGIGPFGYTF
TRBV5-1 | CASSLVGGGGITDTQYF
TRBV12-3/TRBV12-4 | CATSRQVYGYTF
TRBV3-1 | CASSQDGGRAYEQYF
TRBV20-1 | CSAREEQNSRGAVF
TRBV20-1 | CSARRWGSNLNNVRQPQHF
TRBV20-1 | CSASRQGVDYGYTF
TRBV12-3/TRBV12-4 | CASNRGSETQYF
TRBV27 | CASSPRRGDTEAFF
TRBV11-2 | CASSARYTDTQYF
TRBV5-6 | CASSLVTRNTEAFF
TRBV6-1 | CASSDWAGSTDTQYF
TRBV5-1 | CASSLPGGTGDTQYF
TRBV12-3/TRBV12-4 | CASSVFGASYNEQFF
TRBV7-6 | CASSFRQNTEAFF
TRBV5-6 | CASSLGRGGSDTQYF
TRBV29-1 | CSVAGQGAIDTQYF
TRBV3-1 | CASSQEEGYTEAFF
TRBV5-1 | CASIMTGGTEAFF
TRBV5-1 | CASSLGGPEAFF
TRBV28 | CASSYYGETQYF
TRBV13 | CASVLSGNTIYF
TRBV20-1 | CSAGDSSNQPQHF
TRBV20-1 | CSAARLAGYEQYF
TRBV24-1 | CATSDFAAGDWNEQFF
TRBV5-1 | CASSLGDSPNSPLHF
TRBV4-1 | CASSQEVGSPLHF
TRBV5-5 | CASSLMGGSGANVLTF
TRBV7-9 | CASSLTGRSYEQYF
TRBV25-1 | CASSDPGQGVYEQYF
TRBV20-1 | CSARGWLAHEKLFF
TRBV7-7 | CAVGEREAGNEQFF
TRBV27 | CASSSWTSGNYEQYF
TRBV5-1 | CASSLCLVHTPTGDTGELFF
TRBV20-1 | CSGQGDSQPQHF
TRBV5-1 | CASGLEADTQYF
TRBV7-2 | CASSLVGTGWETQYF
TRBV29-1 | CSVVSGSTDTQYF
TRBV7-2 | CASSRQYNEQFF
TRBV10-3 | CAVTSGYEQYF
TRBV20-1 | CSAAPGPATSPLHF
TRBV6-5 | CASSYSGQGAGGANVLTF
TRBV28 | CASAWPSKAKLFF
TRBV7-2 | CASSPGRGRTDTQYF
TRBV5-1 | CASSSNQDYGYTF
TRBV28 | CASSLLTGGGEKLFF
TRBV3-1 | CASSQDSSGGAGTQYF
TRBV15 | CATSRDSGQGATGELFF
TRBV7-2 | CASSFMSSGRLTDTQYF
TRBV12-3/TRBV12-4 | CASSFPLTDTQYF
TRBV24-1 | CATSDFGDRGSQETQYF
TRBV12-3/TRBV12-4 | CASTFGAKRNEQFF
TRBV20-1 | CSARDEQRLTDTQYF